This T cell receptor beta chain is drawn from a study of blood T cell repertoires in COVID-19. This CDR3 has 16 amino acids. Sequencing used immunoSEQ multiplex PCR; TCRdb keeps in-frame clones, though not all of them. The data show some 230,000 clones, roughly four fifths seen once. The chain carries TRBV7-5 and TRBJ2-7; the table's D gene call, TRBD2, was not cross checked with the DNA. TRBV7-5 is given as a pseudogene. The sequenced sample was peripheral blood. This clonotype was obtained from a woman in her 50s with acute or convalescent COVID-19. The CDR3 is CVRSLGRAGGPDEQYF. The CDR3 nucleotides are TGTGTCAGAAGCTTAGGTCGGGCGGGAGGGCCCGACGAGCAGTACTTC.